This entry lists 22 T cell receptor beta chains sequenced from one sample in a study of patients and donors after allogeneic stem cell transplantation. TCRdb passed the RT-PCR reads through MiXCR, listing each CDR3 protein once. The table includes just under 20,000 distinct CDR3 sequences, 4.5% to 6% detected once. The sequenced sample was blood, either unsorted or a sorted T cell fraction (not recorded which). The receptors derive from a human donor who was either an allogeneic HSCT recipient or a stem cell or donor lymphocyte infusion donor (not recorded which). It is not recorded whose cells these are; they may come from a transplant donor.

The chain recombines TRBV7-9 with TRBJ2-7; 10 nucleotides align to TRBD1. Germline assignment: CDR1 SEHNR and CDR2 FQNEAQ (reference sequence). Germline trimming cut 6 bases from V and 5 bases from J; bases unmatched to any gene: 4. The CDR3 contains 13 residues. CDR3 sequence reads: CASRRQGADEQYF. The CDR3 DNA follows: TGTGCCAGCAGGAGACAGGGGGCGGACGAGCAGTACTTC.

By sample share, this clonotype is hyperexpanded. This rearrangement joins TRBV28 to TRBJ2-5, with 9 bases aligning to TRBD1. V lost 5 bases and J lost 4; bases outside the gene matches: 8. The CDR3 has 15 residues. The germline CDR1 and CDR2 sequences are MDHEN and SYDVKM. The CDR3 DNA reads TGTGCCAGCAGTCCACAAACAGGGGGCGCAGAGACCCAGTACTTC. Translating it yields CASSPQTGGAETQYF.

This clonotype was observed many times. The chain carries TRBV20-1 and TRBJ1-4, with TRBD1 matching over 12 bases. V gave up 1 base and J gave up 5 bases; unmatched junction bases: 11. Germline V CDR1 and CDR2: DFQATT, SNEGSKA (reference sequence). This CDR3 region has 18 residues. The CDR3 DNA is TGCAGTGCTAGAGGAGGGACAGGGGGCCTCCGGGTGAATGAAAAACTGTTTTTT. Translating it yields CSARGGTGGLRVNEKLFF.

This clonotype was seen ten or more times. The chain carries TRBV7-9 and TRBJ1-2, with 7 bases aligning to TRBD1. This CDR3 has 15 amino acids. Germline V CDR1 and CDR2: SEHNR, FQNEAQ (reference sequence). The trim removed 5 bases at V and 6 bases at J, leaving 12 bases unmatched. CDR3 in DNA: TGTGCCAGCAGCCGTGACAGGGCGGTGGGGAATGGCTACACCTTC. Translation: CASSRDRAVGNGYTF.

This clonotype was observed a handful of times. This chain links TRBV7-9 with TRBJ1-2; unclear D gene. Trimming took off 7 bases at V and 0 bases at J, with 21 bases between the two ends. Germline assignment: CDR1 SEHNR and CDR2 FQNEAQ (reference sequence). The CDR3 extends over 17 amino acids. The CDR3 bases are TGTGCCAGCACCCTAACGTTCGGTGGGGTCTCTAACTATGGCTACACCTTC. Residues: CASTLTFGGVSNYGYTF. Based on the CDR3 plus reference TRBV7-9 and TRBJ1-2, the full variable domain is DTGVSQNPRHKITKRGQNVTFRCDPISEHNRLYWYRQTLGQGPEFLTYFQNEAQLEKSRLLSDRFSAERPKGSFSTLEIQRTEQGDSAMYLCASTLTFGGVSNYGYTFGSGTRLTVV.

The table lists this clonotype with many counts. The chain uses TRBV27 and TRBJ2-7; no clear D gene. This CDR3 spans 13 amino acids. Germline lookup yields CDR1 MNHEY and CDR2 SMNVEV (reference sequence). V shed 0 bases and J shed 7 bases, with 10 bases lying between them. CDR3: CASSLSGSKEQYF. The CDR3, as DNA: TGTGCCAGCAGTTTATCGGGGTCGAAGGAGCAGTACTTC.

This clonotype has a count of ten or more. This chain links TRBV5-1 with TRBJ1-5; the D is unclear. This CDR3 spans 16 amino acids. CDR1 is SGHRS, CDR2 YFSETQ, per germline. Trimming took 0 bases from V and 1 from J, leaving 11 bases between them. The CDR3 bases are TGCGCCAGCAGCTTGGATGGTGGAAGCAGCAATCAGCCCCAGCATTTT. Protein sequence: CASSLDGGSSNQPQHF.

With regard to this clonotype: The missing conserved phenylalanine or tryptophan at the end of this CDR3 makes a read error likely. J is TRBJ2-5 and V is TRBV6-2 or TRBV6-3; the D is unclear. This CDR3 region has 12 residues. V was shortened by 8 bases and J by 5 bases, with 12 bases between the two germline ends. Germline V lookup: CDR1 MNHEY, CDR2 SVGEGT. The chain's CDR3 is CASAPVEETQYL. CDR3 DNA sequence: TGTGCCAGCGCCCCGGTAGAGGAGACCCAGTACCTC.

This clonotype was seen repeatedly, ten times or more. V is TRBV2 and J is TRBJ2-2, with D possibly being TRBD2 (5 bases). The V gene's germline CDR1 is SNHLY and CDR2 FYNNEI. Trimming took off 6 bases at V and 4 bases at J, with 18 bases between the two ends. CDR3 size: 16 residues. The CDR3, as DNA: TGTGCCAGCAGGCTGAGTCGGGGATTGAGCACCGGGGAGCTGTTTTTT. The encoded protein is CASRLSRGLSTGELFF.

This clonotype has at least ten counts. This rearrangement joins TRBV5-1 to TRBJ2-5; D is undetermined. Germline assignment: CDR1 SGHRS and CDR2 YFSETQ. Deletions cut 4 bases from V and 0 bases from J, with 10 bases between. The CDR3 loop spans 14 amino acids. In DNA form, the CDR3 reads TGCGCCAGCAGCCAACGCGGAGACCAAGAGACCCAGTACTTC. Amino acid sequence: CASSQRGDQETQYF.

The rearrangement joins TRBV9 to TRBJ2-3; TRBD1 aligns across 9 bases. Germline CDR1 is SGDLS and CDR2 is YYNGEE. V trimming: 1 base; J trimming: 4 bases; junction bases outside the gene matches: 4. The CDR3 covers 15 residues. CDR3 in amino acids: CASSVRRQGADTQYF. CDR3 in DNA: TGTGCCAGCAGCGTAAGGAGACAGGGGGCAGATACGCAGTATTTT.

This clonotype was detected many times. The gene calls are TRBV18 and TRBJ2-3; D gene uncertain. Trimming cost V 4 bases and J 0 bases, with 14 bases left between them. This CDR3 has 16 amino acids. The V gene's germline CDR1 is KGHSH and CDR2 LQKENI. The CDR3 DNA follows: TGTGCCAGCTCACTTCATCTGGCAACTAGCACAGATACGCAGTATTTT. This encodes CASSLHLATSTDTQYF.

This clonotype was counted many times. V and J are TRBV7-9 and TRBJ1-6; D may be TRBD1 (6 bases). The V gene's germline CDR1 is SEHNR and CDR2 FQNEAQ (reference sequence). Trimming stripped 2 bases from V and 7 bases from J, with 12 bases between. The CDR3 covers 15 residues. CDR3: CASSLPTGSNSPLHF. CDR3 in DNA: TGTGCCAGCAGCTTACCTACAGGGTCAAATTCACCCCTCCACTTT.

This clonotype was seen ten or more times. The CDR3 bases are TGTGCCAGCAGCGCCACAGGGGAAGCTTTCTTT. This codes for CASSATGEAFF. This chain connects TRBV11-3 to TRBJ1-1, with D possibly being TRBD1 (6 bases). Trimming pared 5 bases from V and 8 bases from J, leaving 9 bases between. The CDR3 has 11 residues. Per the germline V gene, CDR1 is SGHNT and CDR2 is YENEEA. The full variable domain, its missing parts supplied by reference TRBV11-3 and TRBJ1-1, is EAGVVQSPRYKIIEKKQPVAFWCNPISGHNTLYWYLQNLGQGPELLIRYENEEAVDDSQLPKDRFSAERLKGVDSTLKIQPAELGDSAVYLCASSATGEAFFGQGTRLTVV.

This clonotype appeared many times. The chain carries TRBV6-6 and TRBJ1-6, with TRBD1 identical over 7 bases. CDR1 and CDR2 (germline): MNHNY, SVGAGI (reference sequence). This CDR3 has 13 amino acids. With 7 bases clipped from V and 10 bases from J, the junction kept 7 bases outside the gene matches. The CDR3 DNA follows: TGTGCCAGCACCCCAACAGGGGACTCACCCCTCCACTTT. Amino acids: CASTPTGDSPLHF.

V gene TRBV6-6 combines with J gene TRBJ2-7; 7 nucleotides line up with TRBD2. The CDR3 loop spans 13 amino acids. V shed 4 bases, J shed 6 bases, and the junction held 6 bases outside the gene matches. Germline CDR1 is MNHNY and CDR2 is SVGAGI (reference sequence). DNA of the CDR3: TGTGCCAGCAGTTTACAGCGGGAAGGCGAGCAGTACTTC. It encodes CASSLQREGEQYF.

The rearrangement uses TRBV7-9 and TRBJ2-2; 10 positions match TRBD1. The CDR3 totals 16 residues. Looked up from germline, CDR1 is SEHNR and CDR2 is FQNEAQ (reference sequence). V dropped 6 bases and J dropped 3; count of bases not matched to a gene: 7. CDR3 DNA sequence: TGTGCCAGCAGGCCCGAGACAGGGGGCTACACCGGGGAGCTGTTTTTT. Translation: CASRPETGGYTGELFF.

This clonotype came up many times. The CDR3, as DNA: TGCGCCAGCAGCTTGGGACAGGAGACCTACGAGCAGTACTTC. It specifies CASSLGQETYEQYF. V usage is TRBV5-1 and J usage is TRBJ2-7; TRBD1 is a possible D gene (6 bases). Between the trimmed V and J ends, which lost 0 bases and 2 bases, there was a span of 9 bases. CDR3 length: 14 residues. Per germline, CDR1 SGHRS and CDR2 YFSETQ.

This clonotype was found a few times. The chain recombines TRBV28 with TRBJ2-5; D call uncertain. Trimming cost V 4 bases and J 3 bases, with 12 bases left between them. CDR1 is MDHEN and CDR2 is SYDVKM in the germline V gene. The CDR3 is 14 residues long. The CDR3 DNA is TGTGCCAGCAGTTGGGCAGCGTTAAAAGAGACCCAGTACTTC. Protein product: CASSWAALKETQYF.

This clonotype was found many times. The V and J genes are TRBV12-3 or TRBV12-4 and TRBJ1-6; TRBD1 aligns across 10 bases. After removal of 4 bases from V and 6 bases from J, the junction contained 6 bases not matched to a gene. CDR3 length: 16 amino acids. DNA for the CDR3: TGTGCCAGCAGTTGGGGACAGGGGCGGACTAATTCACCCCTCCACTTT. It encodes CASSWGQGRTNSPLHF.

By share, this clonotype counts as medium-sized (0.01 to 0.1%). V is TRBV20-1 and J is TRBJ2-1; TRBD1 matches at 7 bases. The CDR3 is 18 amino acids. From germline, CDR1 is DFQATT and CDR2 SNEGSKA (reference sequence). J was trimmed by 0 bases and V by 0 bases; bases with no gene match: 11. For the CDR3, the DNA is TGCAGTGCTAGAGATTGGACGGGACAGTCGAGCTCCTACAATGAGCAGTTCTTC. Amino acid sequence: CSARDWTGQSSSYNEQFF.

This clonotype showed up many times. The chain has TRBV9 and TRBJ2-7; 7 nucleotides match TRBD1. CDR3 length equals 14 residues. Germline CDR1 is SGDLS and CDR2 is YYNGEE. J gave up 5 bases and V 2 bases, and 7 bases lay outside the gene matches. The CDR3 here is CASSVRGTEDEQYF. Here the CDR3 DNA reads TGTGCCAGCAGCGTCAGGGGGACAGAGGACGAGCAGTACTTC.